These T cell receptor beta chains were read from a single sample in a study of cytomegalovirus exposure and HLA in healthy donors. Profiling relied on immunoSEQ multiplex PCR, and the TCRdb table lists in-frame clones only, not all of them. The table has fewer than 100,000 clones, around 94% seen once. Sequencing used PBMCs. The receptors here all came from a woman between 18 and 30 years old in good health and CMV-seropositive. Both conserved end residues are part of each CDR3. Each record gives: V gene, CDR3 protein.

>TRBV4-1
CASSQDPTDRVAEAFF
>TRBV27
CASSFGAGEGRYEQYF
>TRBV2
CANAQGAGQPQHF
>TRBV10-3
CAIRAHGGLVTDTQYF
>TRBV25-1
CATIGDFISGGTQYF
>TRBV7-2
CASSLLAVRGNIQYF
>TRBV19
CASSIQGLNTEAFF
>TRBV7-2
CASSLTSAYNEQFF
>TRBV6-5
CASSYSPFGNTIYF
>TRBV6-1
CASSGGTGNTGELFF
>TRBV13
CASSLDYRGGSGNTIYF
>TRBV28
CATIGTGAPSKHEQYF
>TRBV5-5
CASSPSTRETQYF
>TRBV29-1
CSVEAPEGRGYSEQYF
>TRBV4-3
CASSQDPGATNEKLFF
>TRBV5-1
CASSLDQNYGYTF
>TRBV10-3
CAIRGGSGANVLTF
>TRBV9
CASSVGTGEVLGTNEKLFF
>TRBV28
CASSLPQGGIYEQYF
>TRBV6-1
CASSDKGATYNEQFF
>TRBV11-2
CASSFGGGPYNEQFF
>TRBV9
CASSPDTGIYGYTF
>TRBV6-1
CASRGHGSSTDTQYF
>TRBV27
CASKWGVGNYGYTF
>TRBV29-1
CSVEDGTEYGYTF
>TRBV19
CASEPHRGSEQYF
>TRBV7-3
CASSLTPENTGELFF
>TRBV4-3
CASSQVPSGRNTGELFF
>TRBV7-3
CASSLGAGGTVGAKNIQYF
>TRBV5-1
CASSLSGRDTQYF
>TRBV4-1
CASSQDEPGTASNQPQHF
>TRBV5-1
CASSLLRETQYF
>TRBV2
CASSGAPGTSNEKLFF
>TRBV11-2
CASSPVPGQHYEQYF
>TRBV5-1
CASSPGQTDTQYF
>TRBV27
CASRLAGRSYNSPLHF
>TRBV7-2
CASSLFGAAAAPNEKLFF
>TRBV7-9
CASSQSRDRLSSGANVLTF
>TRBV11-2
CASSLQLNTEAFF
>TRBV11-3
CASSLEARSSYNEQFF
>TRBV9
CASSVVPGQGKNEQFF
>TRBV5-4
CASSLGAGESSDTQYF
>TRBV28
CASKWGPYQPQHF
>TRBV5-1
CASSLERQGVIYEQYF
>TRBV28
CASSLAAEAFF
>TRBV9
CASSVKLAGGVGEQFF
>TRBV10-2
CASSELAGDLYNEQFF
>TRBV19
CASSPGQNYEQYF
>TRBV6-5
CASSYSGGTYEQYF
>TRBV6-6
CASSYMPDRANYGYTF
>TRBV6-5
CASSSGTPYEQYF
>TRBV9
CASSGTSVAYEQYF
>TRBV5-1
CASSWSGTGEDIQYF
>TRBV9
CASGGFNQPQHF